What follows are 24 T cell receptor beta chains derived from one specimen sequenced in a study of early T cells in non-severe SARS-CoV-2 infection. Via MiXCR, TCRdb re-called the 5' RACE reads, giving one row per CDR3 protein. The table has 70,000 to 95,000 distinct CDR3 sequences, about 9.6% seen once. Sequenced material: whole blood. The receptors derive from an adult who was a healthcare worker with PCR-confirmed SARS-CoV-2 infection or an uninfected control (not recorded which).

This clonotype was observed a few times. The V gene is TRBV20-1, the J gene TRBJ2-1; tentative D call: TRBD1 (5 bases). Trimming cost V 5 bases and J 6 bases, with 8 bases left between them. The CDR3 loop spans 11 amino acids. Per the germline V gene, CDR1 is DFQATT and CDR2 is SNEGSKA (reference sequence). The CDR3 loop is CSARQLNEQFF. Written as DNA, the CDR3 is TGCAGTGCTCGACAGCTCAATGAGCAGTTCTTC.

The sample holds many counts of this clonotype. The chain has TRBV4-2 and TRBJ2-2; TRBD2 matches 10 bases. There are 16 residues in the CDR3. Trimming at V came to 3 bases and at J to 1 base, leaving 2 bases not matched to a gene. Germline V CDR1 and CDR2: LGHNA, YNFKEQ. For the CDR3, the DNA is TGTGCCAGCAGCCACGGACTAGCGGAGAACACCGGGGAGCTGTTTTTT. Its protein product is CASSHGLAENTGELFF.

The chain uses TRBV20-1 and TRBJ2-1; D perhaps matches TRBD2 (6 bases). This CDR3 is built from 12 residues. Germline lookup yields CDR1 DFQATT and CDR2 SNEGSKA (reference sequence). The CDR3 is CSALEGYNEQFF. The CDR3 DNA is TGCAGCGCTTTGGAGGGGTACAATGAGCAGTTCTTC.

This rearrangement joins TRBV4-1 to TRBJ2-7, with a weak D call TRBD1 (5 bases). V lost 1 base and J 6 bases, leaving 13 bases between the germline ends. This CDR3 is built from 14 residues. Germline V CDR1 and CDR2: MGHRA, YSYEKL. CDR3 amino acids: CASSQALGQTEQYF. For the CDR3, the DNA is TGCGCCAGCAGCCAAGCCCTGGGGCAAACCGAGCAGTACTTC.

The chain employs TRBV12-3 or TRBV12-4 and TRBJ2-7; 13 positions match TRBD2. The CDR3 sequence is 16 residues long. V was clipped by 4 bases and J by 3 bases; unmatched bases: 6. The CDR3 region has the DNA TGTGCCAGCAGTTCCTTCGGACTAGCGGGAGACTACGAGCAGTACTTC. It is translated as CASSSFGLAGDYEQYF.

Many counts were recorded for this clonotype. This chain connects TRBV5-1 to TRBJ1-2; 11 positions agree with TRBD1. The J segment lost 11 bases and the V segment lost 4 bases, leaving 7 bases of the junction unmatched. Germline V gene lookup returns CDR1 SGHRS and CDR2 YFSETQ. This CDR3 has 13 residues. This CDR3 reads CASSPGTGGRYTF. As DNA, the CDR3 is TGCGCCAGCAGCCCTGGGACAGGGGGTCGATACACCTTC.

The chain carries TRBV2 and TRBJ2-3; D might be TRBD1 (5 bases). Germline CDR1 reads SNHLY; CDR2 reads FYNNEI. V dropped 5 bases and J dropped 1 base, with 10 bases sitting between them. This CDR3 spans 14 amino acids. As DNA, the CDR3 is TGTGCCAGCAGTTTCGAGACAGGCACAGATACGCAGTATTTT. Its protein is CASSFETGTDTQYF.

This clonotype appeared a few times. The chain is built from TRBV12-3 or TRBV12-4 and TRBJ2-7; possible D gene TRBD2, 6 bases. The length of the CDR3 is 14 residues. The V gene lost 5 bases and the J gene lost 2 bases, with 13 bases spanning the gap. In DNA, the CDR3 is TGTGCCAGCAGTGGTAGCGGAGGCCCCTACGAGCAGTACTTC. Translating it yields CASSGSGGPYEQYF.

CDR3 amino acids: CASSPDQKSQHF. CDR3 nucleotide sequence: TGTGCCAGCAGCCCGGACCAGAAGTCCCAGCATTTT. The rearrangement uses TRBV6-6 and TRBJ1-5; D remains ambiguous. Germline CDR1 is MNHNY and CDR2 is SVGAGI (reference sequence). V was trimmed by 6 bases and J by 11 bases, leaving 14 bases between them. CDR3 size: 12 residues.

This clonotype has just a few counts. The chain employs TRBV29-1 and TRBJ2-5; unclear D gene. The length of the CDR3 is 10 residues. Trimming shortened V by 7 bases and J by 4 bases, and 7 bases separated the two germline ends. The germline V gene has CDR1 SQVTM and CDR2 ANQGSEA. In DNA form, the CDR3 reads TGCAGCGCAGGAATAGAGACCCAGTACTTC. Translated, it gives CSAGIETQYF.

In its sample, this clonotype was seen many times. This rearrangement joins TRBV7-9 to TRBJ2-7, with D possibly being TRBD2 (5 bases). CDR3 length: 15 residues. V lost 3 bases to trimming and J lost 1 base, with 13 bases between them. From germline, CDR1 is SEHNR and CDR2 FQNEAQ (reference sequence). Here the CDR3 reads CASSFALSGSYEQYF. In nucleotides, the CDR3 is TGTGCCAGCAGCTTCGCTCTAAGCGGTTCCTACGAGCAGTACTTC. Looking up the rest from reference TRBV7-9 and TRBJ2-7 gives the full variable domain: DTGVSQNPRHKITKRGQNVTFRCDPISEHNRLYWYRQTLGQGPEFLTYFQNEAQLEKSRLLSDRFSAERPKGSFSTLEIQRTEQGDSAMYLCASSFALSGSYEQYFGPGTRLTVT.

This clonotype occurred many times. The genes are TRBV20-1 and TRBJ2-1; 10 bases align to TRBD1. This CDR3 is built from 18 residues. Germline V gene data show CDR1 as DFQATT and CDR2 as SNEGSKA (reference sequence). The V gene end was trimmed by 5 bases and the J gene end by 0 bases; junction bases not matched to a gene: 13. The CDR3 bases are TGCAGTGCTCGGACAGGGGGGATCGAGACCCTCTCCTACAATGAGCAGTTCTTC. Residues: CSARTGGIETLSYNEQFF.

This CDR3 is CASSLGQTLVGANVLTF. CDR3 in DNA: TGCGCCAGCAGCTTAGGGCAGACCCTAGTTGGGGCCAACGTCCTGACTTTC. The chain uses TRBV5-1 and TRBJ2-6; the D is unclear. The germline CDR1 and CDR2 sequences are SGHRS and YFSETQ. V was pared by 2 bases and J by 3 bases, with 15 bases between. The CDR3 spans 17 residues.

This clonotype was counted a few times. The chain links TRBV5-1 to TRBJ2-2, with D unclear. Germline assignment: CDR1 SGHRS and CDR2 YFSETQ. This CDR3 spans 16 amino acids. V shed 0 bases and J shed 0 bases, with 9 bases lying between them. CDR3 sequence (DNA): TGCGCCAGCAGCTTGGCAGCCAACCCGAACACCGGGGAGCTGTTTTTT. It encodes CASSLAANPNTGELFF. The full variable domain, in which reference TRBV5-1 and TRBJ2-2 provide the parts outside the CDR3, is KAGVTQTPRYLIKTRGQQVTLSCSPISGHRSVSWYQQTPGQGLQFLFEYFSETQRNKGNFPGRFSGRQFSNSRSEMNVSTLELGDSALYLCASSLAANPNTGELFFGEGSRLTVL.

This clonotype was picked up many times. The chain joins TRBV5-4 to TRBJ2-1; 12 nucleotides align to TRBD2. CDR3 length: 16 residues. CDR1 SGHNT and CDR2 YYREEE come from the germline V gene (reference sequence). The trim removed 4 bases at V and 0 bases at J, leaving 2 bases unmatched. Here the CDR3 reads CASSLTSGSSYNEQFF. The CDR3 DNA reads TGTGCCAGCAGCCTGACTAGCGGGAGCTCCTACAATGAGCAGTTCTTC.

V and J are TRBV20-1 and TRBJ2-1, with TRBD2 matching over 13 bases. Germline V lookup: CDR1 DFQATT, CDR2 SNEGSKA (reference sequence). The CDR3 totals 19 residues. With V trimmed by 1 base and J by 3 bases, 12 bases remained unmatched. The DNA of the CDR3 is TGCAGTGCTAGAGGAGAGGAGACTAGCGGGAGGAACTACTACAATGAGCAGTTCTTC. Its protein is CSARGEETSGRNYYNEQFF.

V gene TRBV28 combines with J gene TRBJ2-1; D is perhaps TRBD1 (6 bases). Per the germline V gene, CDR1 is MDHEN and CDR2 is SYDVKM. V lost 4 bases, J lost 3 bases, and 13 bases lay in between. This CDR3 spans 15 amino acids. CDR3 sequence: CASSSLQGVYNEQFF. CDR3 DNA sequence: TGTGCCAGCAGTTCTTTACAGGGCGTCTACAATGAGCAGTTCTTC.

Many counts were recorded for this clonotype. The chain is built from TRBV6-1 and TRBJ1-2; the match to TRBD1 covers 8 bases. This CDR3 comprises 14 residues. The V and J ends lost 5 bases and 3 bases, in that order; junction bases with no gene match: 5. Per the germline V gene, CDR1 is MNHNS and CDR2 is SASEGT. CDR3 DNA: TGTGCCAGCAGTCTCCAGGACAGGGACTATGGCTACACCTTC. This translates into CASSLQDRDYGYTF.

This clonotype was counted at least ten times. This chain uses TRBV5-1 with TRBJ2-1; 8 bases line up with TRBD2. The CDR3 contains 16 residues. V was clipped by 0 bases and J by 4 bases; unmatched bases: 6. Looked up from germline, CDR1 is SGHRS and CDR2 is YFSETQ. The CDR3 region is CASSLVSGRGYNEQFF. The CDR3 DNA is TGCGCCAGCAGCTTGGTCAGCGGGAGAGGGTACAATGAGCAGTTCTTC.

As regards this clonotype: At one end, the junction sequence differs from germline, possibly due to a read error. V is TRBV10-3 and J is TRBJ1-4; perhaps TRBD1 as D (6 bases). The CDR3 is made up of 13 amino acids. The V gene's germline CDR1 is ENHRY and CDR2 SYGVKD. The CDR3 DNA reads TGTGCCATCGAGGGGGGTTCTAAGGAAAAACTGTTTTTT. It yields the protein CAIEGGSKEKLFF.

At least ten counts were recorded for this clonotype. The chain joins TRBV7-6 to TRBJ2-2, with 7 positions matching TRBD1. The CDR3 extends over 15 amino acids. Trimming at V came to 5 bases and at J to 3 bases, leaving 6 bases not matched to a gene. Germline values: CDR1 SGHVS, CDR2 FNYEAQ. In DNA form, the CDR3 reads TGTGCCAGCAGCCCACGGGACAGCGACACCGGGGAGCTGTTTTTT. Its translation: CASSPRDSDTGELFF.

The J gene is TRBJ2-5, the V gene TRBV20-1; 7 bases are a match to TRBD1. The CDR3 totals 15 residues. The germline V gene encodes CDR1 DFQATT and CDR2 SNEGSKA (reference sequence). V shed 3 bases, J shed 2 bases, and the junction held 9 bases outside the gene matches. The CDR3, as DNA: TGCAGTGCTAGGGGGACAGCGATAGGACAAGAGACCCAGTACTTC. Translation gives CSARGTAIGQETQYF.

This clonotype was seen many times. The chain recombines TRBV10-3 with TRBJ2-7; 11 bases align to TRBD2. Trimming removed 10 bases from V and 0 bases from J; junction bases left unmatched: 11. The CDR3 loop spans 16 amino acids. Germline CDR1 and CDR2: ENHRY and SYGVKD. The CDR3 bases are TGTGCCACCCGAGGGACTAGCGGTAGACCCTCCTACGAGCAGTACTTC. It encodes CATRGTSGRPSYEQYF.

In nucleotides, the CDR3 is TGTGCCAGCAGGCGACTTGGGGAGCTGTTTTTT. This sequence encodes CASRRLGELFF. J is TRBJ2-2 and V is TRBV27; no clear D. V was clipped by 6 bases and J by 8 bases, with 7 bases between them. Germline V gene lookup returns CDR1 MNHEY and CDR2 SMNVEV (reference sequence). The CDR3 is made up of 11 amino acids.